The rows below give T cell receptor beta chains drawn from one sample of a study of identical twins. TCRdb reprocessed the 5' RACE reads via MiXCR and lists one record per CDR3 protein. This table has about 240,000 distinct CDR3 sequences, approximately 8% appearing once. Another study also made use of these data, one on yellow fever vaccine responses in identical twins.

The sample taken for sequencing was CD8+ T cells sorted from blood. The receptors were sampled from a woman in her late teens or twenties in good health. Each CDR3 is given with its conserved first and last residue. D genes are given only for firm matches. Clone size is stated in some rows and not others, as once, few, many or a class when expanded.

TRBJ1-1 - - TRBV19 CASSMVLGGVEAFF TGTGCCAGTAGTATGGTCCTAGGTGGGGTTGAAGCTTTCTTT
TRBJ2-5 few TRBD1 TRBV2 CASSVGQGWETQYF TGTGCCAGCAGTGTTGGACAGGGTTGGGAGACCCAGTACTTC
TRBJ2-3 many - TRBV14 CASSQDPGDYTDTQYF TGTGCCAGCAGCCAAGATCCGGGGGATTACACAGATACGCAGTATTTT
TRBJ1-1 - - TRBV29-1 CSVVQPEAFF TGCAGCGTTGTGCAGCCTGAAGCTTTCTTT
TRBJ2-5 - TRBD2 TRBV7-6 CASSPVGGTRETQYF TGTGCCAGCAGCCCGGTGGGGGGGACGAGAGAGACCCAGTACTTC
TRBJ2-5 many - TRBV12-3/TRBV12-4 CASSRTYQETQYF TGTGCCAGCAGTAGAACATACCAAGAGACCCAGTACTTC
TRBJ1-1 few TRBD1 TRBV7-6 CASSLGQGAYEAFF TGTGCCAGCAGCTTGGGACAGGGGGCTTATGAAGCTTTCTTT
TRBJ1-1 many - TRBV24-1 CATSDSRRDRPNTEAFF TGTGCCACCAGTGATTCCCGACGCGACAGGCCGAACACTGAAGCTTTCTTT
TRBJ2-1 - TRBD1 TRBV12-3/TRBV12-4 CASIEGQIYNEQFF TGTGCCAGCATCGAGGGACAGATTTACAATGAGCAGTTCTTC
TRBJ2-5 few - TRBV2 CANQPRMQETQYF TGTGCCAACCAGCCGCGAATGCAAGAGACCCAGTACTTC
TRBJ1-1 many TRBD1 TRBV7-6 CASTEPTGTDTEAFF TGTGCCAGCACCGAACCGACAGGGACTGACACTGAAGCTTTCTTT
TRBJ1-3 many - TRBV29-1 CSVVGAWGNTIYF TGCAGCGTTGTAGGGGCGTGGGGAAACACCATATATTTT
TRBJ2-5 few - TRBV7-9 CASSLVSRGEETQYF TGTGCCAGCAGCTTAGTGTCCAGGGGAGAAGAGACCCAGTACTTC
TRBJ2-1 many TRBD2 TRBV7-7 CASSSLLAGTPDEQFF TGTGCCAGCAGCTCCCTACTAGCGGGAACCCCCGATGAGCAGTTCTTC
TRBJ1-2 few - TRBV6-5 CASSYSTVALGYGYTF TGTGCCAGCAGTTACTCGACCGTTGCGCTGGGCTATGGCTACACCTTC
TRBJ2-7 many - TRBV4-1 CASSQIYQSSYEQYF TGCGCCAGCAGCCAGATCTACCAAAGCTCCTACGAGCAGTACTTC
TRBJ2-7 many - TRBV4-1 CASSLGGPYEQYF TGCGCCAGCAGCCTTGGAGGGCCCTACGAGCAGTACTTC
TRBJ1-1 - - TRBV3-1 CASSKLMNTEAFF TGTGCCAGCAGCAAACTTATGAACACTGAAGCTTTCTTT
TRBJ2-3 - - TRBV7-6 CASSGTGSDTQYF TGTGCCAGCAGCGGTACAGGGTCAGATACGCAGTATTTT
TRBJ2-2 many - TRBV20-1 CSADRPNTGELFF TGCAGTGCGGACAGACCGAACACCGGGGAGCTGTTTTTT
TRBJ2-3 many TRBD1 TRBV5-1 CASSSQTGAATDTQYF TGCGCCAGCAGCTCCCAGACAGGGGCTGCTACAGATACGCAGTATTTT
TRBJ2-1 few - TRBV12-3/TRBV12-4 CASSFRRYNEQFF TGTGCCAGCAGTTTTAGGCGGTACAATGAGCAGTTCTTC
TRBJ2-1 many - TRBV4-1 CASSQVVRVRDEQFF TGCGCCAGCAGCCAAGTGGTCAGGGTTCGGGATGAGCAGTTCTTC
TRBJ2-5 - TRBD1 TRBV4-1 CASSQGDRGQETQYF TGCGCCAGCAGCCAAGGGGACAGGGGGCAAGAGACCCAGTACTTC
TRBJ1-3 many - TRBV3-1 CASSHSGSGNTIYF TGTGCCAGCAGCCATTCAGGGTCTGGAAACACCATATATTTT
TRBJ2-3 - TRBD1 TRBV7-8 CASSPTGTVVGTDTQYF TGTGCCAGCAGCCCTACCGGGACAGTAGTCGGCACAGATACGCAGTATTTT
TRBJ2-6 - TRBD1 TRBV19 CASILGTGLLVLTF TGTGCCAGTATTTTGGGGACAGGCCTACTCGTCCTGACTTTC
TRBJ2-6 many - TRBV24-1 CATSDLRGDGANVLTF TGTGCCACCAGTGATTTGAGGGGGGACGGGGCCAACGTCCTGACTTTC
TRBJ2-1 - - TRBV3-1 CASSQVAGWVYNEQFF TGTGCCAGCAGCCAAGTGGCAGGATGGGTCTACAATGAGCAGTTCTTC
TRBJ2-5 - TRBD2 TRBV5-1 CASSLPTSGVQETQYF TGCGCCAGCAGTCTTCCGACTAGCGGAGTACAAGAGACCCAGTACTTC
TRBJ1-1 many TRBD1 TRBV5-5 CASSEDPGQGDTEAFF TGTGCCAGCAGCGAAGACCCGGGACAGGGGGACACTGAAGCTTTCTTT